This entry features one T cell receptor (beta chain) sequence. Its antigen is unidentified. Libraries were prepared by immunoSEQ multiplex PCR; TCRdb keeps only in-frame clonotypes and omits some of them. Seen here are 20,000 to 30,000 clones, about four fifths observed once, and the top ten hold about 15%. The data belong to a study of vaccination effects on CD4 cells after COVID-19. Study-level background: A couple of convalescent donors provided samples 16 days and one week before vaccination. Findings of the study overall: There were few convalescent patients in the study and no early post-infection timepoints.

CDR1 and CDR2 from the germline V gene are SGHTA and FQGNSA. The CDR3 consists of 16 residues. With 0 bases clipped from V and 4 bases from J, the junction kept 6 bases outside the gene matches. Before sequencing, viral peptide pools were used by the ViraFEST assay to expand antigen-specific CD4+ T cells. Upon completion of more than eight days in culture, CD4+ T cells were isolated. The person acquired a PCR-confirmed SARS-CoV-2 infection between March and December 2020. It was with 10 IU/ml IL-2 and 8 to 10 ug/ml peptides that a few million PBMC per well were cultured. The authors replaced half the medium with IL-2 medium on days 3 and 7.

The J gene is TRBJ2-1, the V gene TRBV7-2, with 7 bases lining up with TRBD2. The sample in question was CD4+ T cells from PBMCs cultured with HCoV-NL63 spike peptides, obtained before COVID-19 vaccination. This receptor was taken from a human donor who had a prior SARS-CoV-2 infection. CDR3 region: CASSLAYGLGYNEQFF. Written as DNA, the CDR3 is TGTGCCAGCAGCTTAGCTTACGGACTAGGGTACAATGAGCAGTTCTTC.